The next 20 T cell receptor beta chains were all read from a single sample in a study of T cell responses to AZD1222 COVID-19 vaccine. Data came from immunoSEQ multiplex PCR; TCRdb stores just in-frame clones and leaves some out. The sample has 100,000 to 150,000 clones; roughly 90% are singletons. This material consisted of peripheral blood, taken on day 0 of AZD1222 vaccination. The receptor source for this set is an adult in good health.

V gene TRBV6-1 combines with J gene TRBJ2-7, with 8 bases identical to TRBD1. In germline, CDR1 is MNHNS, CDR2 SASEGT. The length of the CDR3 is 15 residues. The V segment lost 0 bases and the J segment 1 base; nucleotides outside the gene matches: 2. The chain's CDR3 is CASSEAGDRSYEQYF. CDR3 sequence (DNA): TGTGCCAGCAGTGAAGCGGGGGACAGGTCCTACGAGCAGTACTTC.

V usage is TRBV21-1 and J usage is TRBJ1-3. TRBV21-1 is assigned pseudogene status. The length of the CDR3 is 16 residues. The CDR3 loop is CASSKGGQAPGNTIYF. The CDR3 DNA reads TGTGCCAGCAGCAAAGGGGGTCAGGCCCCTGGAAACACCATATATTTT.

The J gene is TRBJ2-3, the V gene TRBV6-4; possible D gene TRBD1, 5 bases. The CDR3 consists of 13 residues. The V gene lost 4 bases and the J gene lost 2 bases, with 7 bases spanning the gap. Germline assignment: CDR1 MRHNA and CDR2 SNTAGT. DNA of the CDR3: TGTGCCAGCAGTGTACAGGACACAGATACGCAGTATTTT. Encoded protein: CASSVQDTDTQYF.

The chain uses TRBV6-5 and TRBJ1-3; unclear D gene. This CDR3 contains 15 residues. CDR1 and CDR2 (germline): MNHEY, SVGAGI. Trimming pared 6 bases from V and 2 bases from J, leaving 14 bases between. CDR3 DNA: TGTGCCAGCAGCCGGCTCCAGCGAGCTGGAAACACCATATATTTT. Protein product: CASSRLQRAGNTIYF.

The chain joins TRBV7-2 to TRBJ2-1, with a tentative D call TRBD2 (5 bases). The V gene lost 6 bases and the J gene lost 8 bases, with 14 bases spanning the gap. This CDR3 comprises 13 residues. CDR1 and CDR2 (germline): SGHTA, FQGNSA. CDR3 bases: TGTGCCAGCAGTCCACCGGAGGTGGATGAGCAGTTCTTC. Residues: CASSPPEVDEQFF.

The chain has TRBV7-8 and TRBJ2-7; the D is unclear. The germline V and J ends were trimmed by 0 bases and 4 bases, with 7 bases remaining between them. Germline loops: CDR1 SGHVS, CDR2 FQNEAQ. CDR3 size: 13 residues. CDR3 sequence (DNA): TGTGCCAGCAGCTTAGCGCCTACTTACGAGCAGTACTTC. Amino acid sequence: CASSLAPTYEQYF.

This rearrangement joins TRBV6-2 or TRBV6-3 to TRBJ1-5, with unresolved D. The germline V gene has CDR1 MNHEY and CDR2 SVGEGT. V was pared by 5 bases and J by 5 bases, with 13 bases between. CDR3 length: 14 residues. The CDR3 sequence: CASSARGHHQPQHF. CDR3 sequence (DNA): TGTGCCAGCAGTGCACGAGGTCACCATCAGCCCCAGCATTTT.

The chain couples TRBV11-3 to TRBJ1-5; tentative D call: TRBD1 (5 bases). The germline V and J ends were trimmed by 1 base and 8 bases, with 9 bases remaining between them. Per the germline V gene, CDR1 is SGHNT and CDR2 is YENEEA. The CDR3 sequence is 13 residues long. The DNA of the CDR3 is TGTGCCAGCAGCTTAGGGGGGTCCGAGCCCCAGCATTTT. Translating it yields CASSLGGSEPQHF.

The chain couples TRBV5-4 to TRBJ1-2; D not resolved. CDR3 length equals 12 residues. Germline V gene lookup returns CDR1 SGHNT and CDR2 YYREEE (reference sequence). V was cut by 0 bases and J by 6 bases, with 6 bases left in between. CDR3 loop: CASSLGLNGYTF. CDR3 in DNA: TGTGCCAGCAGCTTGGGCCTCAATGGCTACACCTTC.

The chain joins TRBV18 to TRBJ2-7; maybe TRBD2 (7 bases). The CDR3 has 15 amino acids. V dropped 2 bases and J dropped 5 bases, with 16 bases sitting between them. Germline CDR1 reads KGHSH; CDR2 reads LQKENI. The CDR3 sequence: CASSPSGLGGDEQYF. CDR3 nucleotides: TGTGCCAGCTCACCATCAGGACTAGGGGGTGACGAGCAGTACTTC.

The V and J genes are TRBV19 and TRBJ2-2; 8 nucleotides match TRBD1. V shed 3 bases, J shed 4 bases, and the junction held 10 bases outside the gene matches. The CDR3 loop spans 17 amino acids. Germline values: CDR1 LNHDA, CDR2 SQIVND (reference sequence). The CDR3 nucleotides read TGTGCCAGTAGTATCTTCGCCGGGACAGGAGGCACCGGGGAGCTGTTTTTT. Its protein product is CASSIFAGTGGTGELFF.

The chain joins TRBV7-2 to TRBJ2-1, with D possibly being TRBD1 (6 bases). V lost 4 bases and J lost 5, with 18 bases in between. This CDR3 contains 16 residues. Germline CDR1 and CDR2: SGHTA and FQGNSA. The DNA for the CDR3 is TGTGCCAGCAGCTCTTACCTCAGGACAGATAACAATGAGCAGTTCTTC. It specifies CASSSYLRTDNNEQFF. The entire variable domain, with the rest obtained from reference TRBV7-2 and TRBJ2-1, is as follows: GAGVSQSPSNKVTEKGKDVELRCDPISGHTALYWYRQSLGQGLEFLIYFQGNSAPDKSGLPSDRFSAERTGGSVSTLTIQRTQQEDSAVYLCASSSYLRTDNNEQFFGPGTRLTVL.

In DNA form, the CDR3 reads TGTGCCATCACCCTGGACAGGATCGGCTATGGCTACACCTTC. Protein: CAITLDRIGYGYTF. The gene calls are TRBV10-3 and TRBJ1-2; TRBD1 agrees at 7 bases. Germline CDR1 ENHRY, CDR2 SYGVKD. J was trimmed by 4 bases and V by 7 bases; bases with no gene match: 9. There are 14 residues in the CDR3.

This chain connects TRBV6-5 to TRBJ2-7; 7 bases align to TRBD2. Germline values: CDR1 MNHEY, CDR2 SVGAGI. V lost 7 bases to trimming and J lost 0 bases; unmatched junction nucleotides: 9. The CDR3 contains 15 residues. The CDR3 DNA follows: TGTGCCAGCAAACTTATGGGCGGGAGCTCCTACGAGCAGTACTTC. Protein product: CASKLMGGSSYEQYF.

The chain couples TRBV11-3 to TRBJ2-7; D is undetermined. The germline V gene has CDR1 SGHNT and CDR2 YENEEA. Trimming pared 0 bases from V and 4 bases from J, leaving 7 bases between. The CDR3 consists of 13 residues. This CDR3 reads CASSLDHRYEQYF. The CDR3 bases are TGTGCCAGCAGCTTAGATCATAGGTACGAGCAGTACTTC.

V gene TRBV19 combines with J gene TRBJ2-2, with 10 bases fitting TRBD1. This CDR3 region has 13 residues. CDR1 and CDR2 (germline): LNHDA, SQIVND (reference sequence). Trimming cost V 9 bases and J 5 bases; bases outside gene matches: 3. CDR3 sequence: CASRDRGTGELFF. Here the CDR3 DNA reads TGTGCCAGCCGGGACAGGGGAACCGGGGAGCTGTTTTTT.

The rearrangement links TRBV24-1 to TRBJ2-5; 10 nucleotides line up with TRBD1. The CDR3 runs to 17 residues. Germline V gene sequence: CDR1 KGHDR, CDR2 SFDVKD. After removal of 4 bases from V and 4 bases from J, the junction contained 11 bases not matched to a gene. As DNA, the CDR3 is TGTGCCACCAGTGAATACTCCGGGACAGGGGCTCTAGAGACCCAGTACTTC. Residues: CATSEYSGTGALETQYF.

The CDR3: CASSDRQGSYSPLHF. CDR3 sequence (DNA): TGTGCCAGCAGTGACAGACAGGGGAGTTATTCACCCCTCCACTTT. V gene TRBV6-1 combines with J gene TRBJ1-6; TRBD1 matches at 8 bases. V shed 3 bases, J shed 8 bases, and the junction held 6 bases outside the gene matches. The length of the CDR3 is 15 residues. The V gene's germline CDR1 is MNHNS and CDR2 SASEGT.

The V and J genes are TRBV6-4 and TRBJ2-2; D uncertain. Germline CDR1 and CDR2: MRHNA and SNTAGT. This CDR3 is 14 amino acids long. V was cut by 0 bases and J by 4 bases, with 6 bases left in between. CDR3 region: CASSDSGSTGELFF. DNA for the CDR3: TGTGCCAGCAGTGACTCGGGCAGCACCGGGGAGCTGTTTTTT.

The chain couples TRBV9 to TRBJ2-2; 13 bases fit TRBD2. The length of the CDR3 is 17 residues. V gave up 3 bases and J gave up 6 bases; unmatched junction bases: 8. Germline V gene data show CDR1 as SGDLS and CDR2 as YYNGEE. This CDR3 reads CASSGLGLAGRAGELFF. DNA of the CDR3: TGTGCCAGCAGCGGGCTGGGACTAGCGGGACGGGCCGGGGAGCTGTTTTTT.